This T cell receptor (beta chain) was observed in a study of early stage breast cancer tumors. Study-level background: About 70% of the 16 invasive tumors were ER+, PR+ and HER2-. Samples were sequenced at 7.5 to 10-fold average coverage.

Sequenced by immunoSEQ multiplex PCR; TCRdb stores in-frame clones only, minus some. This table has nearly 25,000 clones, about 67% appearing once. This clone was counted a few times. Per the germline V gene, CDR1 is MNHNS and CDR2 is SASEGT. V trimming: 0 bases; J trimming: 6 bases; junction bases outside the gene matches: 2. The length of the CDR3 is 15 residues. V gene TRBV6-1 combines with J gene TRBJ1-4, with 9 nucleotides matching TRBD1. The source of this sequence is a person aged 55 to 70 with breast cancer. Material: breast tumor tissue. Here the CDR3 reads CASSEAGQGDEKLFF. DNA for the CDR3: TGTGCCAGCAGTGAAGCGGGACAGGGTGATGAAAAACTGTTTTTT.